The 10 T cell receptor beta chains given below trace back to one sample, sequenced in a study of OX40 agonist ivuxolimab in advanced cancers. TCRdb keeps only in-frame clones here, not all; method: immunoSEQ multiplex PCR. The sample lists 30,000 to 40,000 clones; roughly 80% were seen once. The sample here was CD4+ or CD8+ T cells sorted from blood, taken in a trial of the OX40 agonist ivuxolimab. Receptor source: an adult with an advanced solid tumor such as melanoma, head and neck, liver or kidney cancer.

This rearrangement joins TRBV6-6 to TRBJ2-7, with D unresolved. This CDR3 has 13 residues. Germline V lookup: CDR1 MNHNY, CDR2 SVGAGI (reference sequence). Trimming took 7 bases from V and 2 from J, leaving 12 bases between them. The CDR3 region has the DNA TGTGCCAGCACCCAACATGGGGCCTACGAGCAGTACTTC. Translating it yields CASTQHGAYEQYF.

The rearrangement links TRBV28 to TRBJ2-7; D is unclear. Germline values: CDR1 MDHEN, CDR2 SYDVKM. The germline V and J ends were trimmed by 6 bases and 6 bases, with 21 bases remaining between them. The CDR3 has 15 residues. CDR3 sequence reads: CASRPAWANSGEQYF. The DNA for the CDR3 is TGTGCCAGCAGACCCGCCTGGGCGAATAGTGGCGAGCAGTACTTC.

The chain recombines TRBV12-5 with TRBJ2-2; D remains ambiguous. Trimming cost V 6 bases and J 7 bases, with 12 bases left between them. Germline CDR1 is LGHNT and CDR2 is FRNRAP. CDR3 length: 13 amino acids. The CDR3 DNA reads as TGTGCTAGTGGCCTCGACACCTTCGGGGAGCTGTTTTTT. This gives the protein CASGLDTFGELFF.

The chain links TRBV18 to TRBJ2-3; possibly TRBD2 for D (5 bases). V was cut by 9 bases and J by 1 base, with 11 bases left in between. The CDR3 length is 13 residues. Germline V gene data show CDR1 as KGHSH and CDR2 as LQKENI. The CDR3 protein is CASIGIRTDTQYF. The CDR3 region has the DNA TGTGCCAGTATCGGGATCCGCACAGATACGCAGTATTTT.

The chain links TRBV5-5 to TRBJ1-1; 7 nucleotides match TRBD1. Looked up from germline, CDR1 is SGHKS and CDR2 is YYEKEE (reference sequence). Unmatched junction bases numbered 7, after V lost 2 bases and J lost 0 bases. There are 16 residues in the CDR3. CDR3 loop: CASSLQGPALNTEAFF. The CDR3 DNA sequence: TGTGCCAGCAGCTTACAGGGGCCCGCCCTGAACACTGAAGCTTTCTTT.

The chain links TRBV11-3 to TRBJ2-7, with unresolved D. CDR1 and CDR2 (germline): SGHNT, YENEEA. The CDR3 is 14 residues long. Trimming removed 6 bases from V and 2 bases from J, with 14 bases in between. The DNA for the CDR3 is TGTGCCAGCAGTAGACTCCTGACCCCCTACGAGCAGTACTTC. Its protein is CASSRLLTPYEQYF.

This chain connects TRBV4-2 to TRBJ2-3; unclear D gene. Trimming cost V 0 bases and J 0 bases, with 4 bases left between them. Per the germline V gene, CDR1 is LGHNA and CDR2 is YNFKEQ. The CDR3 loop spans 14 amino acids. The CDR3 DNA reads TGTGCCAGCAGCCAAGAGCGGAGCACAGATACGCAGTATTTT. Translating it yields CASSQERSTDTQYF.

The chain recombines TRBV4-3 with TRBJ2-7; D is unclear. In germline, CDR1 is LGHNA, CDR2 YSLEER. This CDR3 is built from 14 residues. V gave up 0 bases and J gave up 1 base, with 7 bases separating them. Here the CDR3 DNA reads TGCGCCAGCAGCCAAGATGGAGTTTCCTACGAGCAGTACTTC. Translated, it gives CASSQDGVSYEQYF.

Points on this clone: One junction end disagrees with the germline gene, perhaps due to a read error. The V gene is TRBV6-5, the J gene TRBJ1-2, with D possibly TRBD1 on 5 matching bases. The CDR3 extends over 15 amino acids. Germline CDR1 MNHEY, CDR2 SVGAGI. CDR3: CASSKRGLWIGVPFF. CDR3 DNA: TGTGCCAGCAGCAAACGGGGACTCTGGATTGGGGTCCCCTTCTTC.

In this sample, this clone turned up once. The chain combines TRBV11-2 with TRBJ1-6; TRBD1 matches 8 bases. Germline CDR1 reads SGHAT; CDR2 reads FQNNGV. The V and J ends lost 2 bases and 8 bases, in that order; junction bases with no gene match: 2. The CDR3 runs 14 residues. CDR3 nucleotide sequence: TGTGCCAGCAGCTTAACAGGGGGAGATTCACCCCTCCACTTT. Protein sequence: CASSLTGGDSPLHF.